The following is a T cell receptor beta chain sequence with its context. The antigen remains unidentified. This specimen comes from a study of cytomegalovirus exposure and HLA in healthy donors. Study-level findings and limits: Earlier findings revealed that most TCR beta V segments proved productive either about 87% or about 30% of the time.

Use of 60 Vbeta and 13 Jbeta primers characterized the PCR. The method was immunoSEQ multiplex PCR; TCRdb's version includes in-frame clones alone and lacks a portion of them. The sample lists 200,000 to 250,000 clones, 75% to 80% occurring once. This CDR3 spans 18 amino acids. V was shortened by 1 base and J by 0 bases, with 15 bases between the two germline ends. CDR1 and CDR2 from the germline V gene are SGHVS and FQNEAQ. The sequenced sample consisted of PBMCs. The chain has TRBV7-8 and TRBJ1-4, with D uncertain. The receptor was isolated from a man between 18 and 29 years old in good health and CMV-seronegative. This chain's CDR3 is CASSLVLPRGATNEKLFF. In DNA form, the CDR3 reads TGTGCCAGCAGCTTAGTACTGCCCCGAGGAGCAACTAATGAAAAACTGTTTTTT.